The T cell receptor beta chain under discussion was sequenced for a study of shared clonotypes between healthy human individuals. CD45RO-negative, CCR7-positively selected cells formed the naive CD8 fraction, excluding terminally differentiated effector memory CD45RA+ cells. Per the authors' pipeline: ImmunoSEQ gave junction-only sequences without quality scores, so filtering differed. The table came from immunoSEQ multiplex PCR; TCRdb's copy has only in-frame clones and leaves some out. V and J calls plus clone size are reproduced from that table; the DNA served to infer D and trimming. The table shows hundreds of thousands of clones, with around 93% occurring only once. Study results and limitations: Sorted-subset sequencing was shown by rarefaction to be incomplete despite large depth. Naive subsets, compared against memory subsets, generally had larger estimated richness values.

Of note for this clone: Its antigen is not identified.

V dropped 3 bases and J dropped 3; count of bases not matched to a gene: 5. Looked up from germline, CDR1 is LNHNV and CDR2 is YYDKDF (reference sequence). The CDR3 is 15 residues long. The sequence was obtained from a man aged 25-45 years in good health. This rearrangement joins TRBV15 to TRBJ1-1, with 9 bases lining up with TRBD1. Specimen: naive CD8+ T cells sorted from blood. CDR3 residues: CATSRWTGEDTEAFF. The CDR3 bases are TGTGCCACCAGCAGGTGGACAGGGGAGGACACTGAAGCTTTCTTT.